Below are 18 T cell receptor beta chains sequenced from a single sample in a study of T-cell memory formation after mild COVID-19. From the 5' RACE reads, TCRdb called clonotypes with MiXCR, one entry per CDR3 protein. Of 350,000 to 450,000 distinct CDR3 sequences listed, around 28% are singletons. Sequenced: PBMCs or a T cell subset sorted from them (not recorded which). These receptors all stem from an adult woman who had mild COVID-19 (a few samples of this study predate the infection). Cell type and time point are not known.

The CDR3, as DNA: TGTGCCAGCAGTTACTCTTATGGTCAGCCCCAGCATTTT. As protein: CASSYSYGQPQHF. The rearrangement uses TRBV6-5 and TRBJ1-5; D gene uncertain. Germline values: CDR1 MNHEY, CDR2 SVGAGI. CDR3 size: 13 residues. V lost 0 bases and J 6 bases, leaving 6 bases between the germline ends.

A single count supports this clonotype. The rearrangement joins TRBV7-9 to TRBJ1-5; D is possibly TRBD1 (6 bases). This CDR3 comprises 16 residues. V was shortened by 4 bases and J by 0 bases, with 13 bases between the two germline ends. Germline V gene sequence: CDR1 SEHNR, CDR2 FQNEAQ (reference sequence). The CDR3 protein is CASSSSWGRSNQPQHF. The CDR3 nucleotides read TGTGCCAGCAGCTCCAGCTGGGGGCGTAGCAATCAGCCCCAGCATTTT. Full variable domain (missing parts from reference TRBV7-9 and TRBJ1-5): DTGVSQNPRHKITKRGQNVTFRCDPISEHNRLYWYRQTLGQGPEFLTYFQNEAQLEKSRLLSDRFSAERPKGSFSTLEIQRTEQGDSAMYLCASSSSWGRSNQPQHFGDGTRLSIL.

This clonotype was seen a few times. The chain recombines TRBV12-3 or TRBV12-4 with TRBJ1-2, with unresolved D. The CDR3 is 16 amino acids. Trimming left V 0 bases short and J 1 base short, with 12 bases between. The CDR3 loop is CASSLAAGLINYGYTF. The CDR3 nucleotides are TGTGCCAGCAGTTTAGCGGCCGGACTGATTAACTATGGCTACACCTTC.

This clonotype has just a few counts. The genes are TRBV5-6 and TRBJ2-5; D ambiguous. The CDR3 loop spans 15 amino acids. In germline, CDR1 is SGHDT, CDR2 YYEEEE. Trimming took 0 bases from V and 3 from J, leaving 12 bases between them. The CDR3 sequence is CASSLARQAKETQYF. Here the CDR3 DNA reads TGTGCCAGCAGCTTGGCCAGGCAGGCAAAAGAGACCCAGTACTTC. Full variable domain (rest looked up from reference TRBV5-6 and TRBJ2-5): DAGVTQSPTHLIKTRGQQVTLRCSPKSGHDTVSWYQQALGQGPQFIFQYYEEEERQRGNFPDRFSGHQFPNYSSELNVNALLLGDSALYLCASSLARQAKETQYFGPGTRLLVL.

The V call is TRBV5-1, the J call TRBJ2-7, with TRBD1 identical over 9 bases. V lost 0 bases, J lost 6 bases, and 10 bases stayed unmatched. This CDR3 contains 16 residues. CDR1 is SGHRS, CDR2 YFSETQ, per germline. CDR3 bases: TGCGCCAGCAGCTTGGATCCGGGACAGGGAATAGGCGAGCAGTACTTC. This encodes CASSLDPGQGIGEQYF.

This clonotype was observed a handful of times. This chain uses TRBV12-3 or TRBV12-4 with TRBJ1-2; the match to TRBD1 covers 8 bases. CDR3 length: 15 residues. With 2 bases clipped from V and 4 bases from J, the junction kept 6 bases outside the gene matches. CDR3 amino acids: CASSLQGAEGYGYTF. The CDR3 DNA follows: TGTGCCAGCAGTTTACAGGGGGCAGAGGGCTATGGCTACACCTTC.

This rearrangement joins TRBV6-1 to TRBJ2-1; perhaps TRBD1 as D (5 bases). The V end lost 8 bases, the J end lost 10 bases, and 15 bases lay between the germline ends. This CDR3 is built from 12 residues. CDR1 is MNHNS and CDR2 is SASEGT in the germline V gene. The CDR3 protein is CASGPRVGEQFF. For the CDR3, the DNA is TGTGCCAGCGGTCCCAGGGTGGGCGAGCAGTTCTTC.

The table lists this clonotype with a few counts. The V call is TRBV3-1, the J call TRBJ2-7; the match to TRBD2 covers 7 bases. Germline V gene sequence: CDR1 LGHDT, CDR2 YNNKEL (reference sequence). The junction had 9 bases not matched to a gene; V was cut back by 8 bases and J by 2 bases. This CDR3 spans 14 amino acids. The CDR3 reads CASSRASGPYEQYF. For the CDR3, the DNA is TGTGCCAGCTCCCGGGCTAGCGGCCCCTACGAGCAGTACTTC.

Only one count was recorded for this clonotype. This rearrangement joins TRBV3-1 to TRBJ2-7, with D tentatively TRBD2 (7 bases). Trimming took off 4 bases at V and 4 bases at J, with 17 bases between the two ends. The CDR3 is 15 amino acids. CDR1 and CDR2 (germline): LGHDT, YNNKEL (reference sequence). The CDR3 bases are TGTGCCAGCAGCCCAGGGGCTAGCGGAGTTTACGAGCAGTACTTC. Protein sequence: CASSPGASGVYEQYF.

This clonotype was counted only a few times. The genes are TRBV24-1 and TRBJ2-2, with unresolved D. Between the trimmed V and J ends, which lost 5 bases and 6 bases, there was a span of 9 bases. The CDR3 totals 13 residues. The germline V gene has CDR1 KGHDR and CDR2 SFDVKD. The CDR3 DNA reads TGTGCCACCAGTGCCAGGTCCTCCGGGGAGCTGTTTTTT. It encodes CATSARSSGELFF.

In DNA form, the CDR3 reads TGCAGTGCTAGAGTGTCTAGCGGGAGGAGCTACAATGAGCAGTTCTTC. It codes for CSARVSSGRSYNEQFF. The V gene is TRBV20-1, the J gene TRBJ2-1, with TRBD2 identical over 11 bases. This CDR3 contains 16 residues. Per the germline V gene, CDR1 is DFQATT and CDR2 is SNEGSKA (reference sequence). V dropped 1 base and J dropped 3; count of bases not matched to a gene: 5.

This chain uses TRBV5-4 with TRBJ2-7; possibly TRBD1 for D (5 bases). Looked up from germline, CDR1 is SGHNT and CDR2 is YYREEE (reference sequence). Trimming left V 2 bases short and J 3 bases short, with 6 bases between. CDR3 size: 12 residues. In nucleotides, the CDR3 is TGTGCCAGCAGCTTACAGGACTACGAGCAGTACTTC. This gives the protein CASSLQDYEQYF. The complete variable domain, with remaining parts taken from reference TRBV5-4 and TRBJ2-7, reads ETGVTQSPTHLIKTRGQQVTLRCSSQSGHNTVSWYQQALGQGPQFIFQYYREEENGRGNFPPRFSGLQFPNYSSELNVNALELDDSALYLCASSLQDYEQYFGPGTRLTVT.

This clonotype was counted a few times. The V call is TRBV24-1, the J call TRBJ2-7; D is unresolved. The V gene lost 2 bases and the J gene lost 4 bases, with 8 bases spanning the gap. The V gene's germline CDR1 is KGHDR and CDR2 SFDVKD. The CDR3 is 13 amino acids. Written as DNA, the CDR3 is TGTGCCACCAGTGATTCAGTCGGATACGAGCAGTACTTC. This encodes CATSDSVGYEQYF.

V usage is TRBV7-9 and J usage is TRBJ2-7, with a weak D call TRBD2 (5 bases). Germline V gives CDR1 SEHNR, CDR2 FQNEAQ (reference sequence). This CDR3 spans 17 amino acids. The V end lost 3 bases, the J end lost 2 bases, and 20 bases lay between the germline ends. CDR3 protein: CASSFGSFPGSPYEQYF. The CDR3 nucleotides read TGTGCCAGCAGCTTCGGGTCCTTTCCGGGAAGTCCCTACGAGCAGTACTTC.

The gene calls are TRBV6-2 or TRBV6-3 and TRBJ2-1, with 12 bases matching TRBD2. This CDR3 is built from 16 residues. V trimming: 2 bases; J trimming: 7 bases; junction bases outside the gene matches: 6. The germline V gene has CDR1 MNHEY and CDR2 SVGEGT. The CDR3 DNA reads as TGTGCCAGCAGTTACGGCCCTAGCGGGAGGGGAAATGAGCAGTTCTTC. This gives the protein CASSYGPSGRGNEQFF.

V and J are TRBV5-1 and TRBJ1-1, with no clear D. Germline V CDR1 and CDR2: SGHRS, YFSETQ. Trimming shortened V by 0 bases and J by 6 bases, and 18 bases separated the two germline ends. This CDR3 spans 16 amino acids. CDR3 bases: TGCGCCAGCAGCTTGGGGAGTGGGGTTTTGGGCGCTGAAGCTTTCTTT. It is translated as CASSLGSGVLGAEAFF.

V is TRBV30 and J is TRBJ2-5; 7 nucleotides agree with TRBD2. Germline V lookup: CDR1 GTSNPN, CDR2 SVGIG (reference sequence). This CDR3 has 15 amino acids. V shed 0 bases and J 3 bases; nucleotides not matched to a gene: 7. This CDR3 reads CAWSVRLADEETQYF. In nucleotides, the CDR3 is TGTGCCTGGAGTGTACGGCTAGCGGATGAAGAGACCCAGTACTTC.

CDR3 sequence (DNA): TGCGCCAGCTTCCCCGGTGGGGTCCGAGAGACCCAGTACTTC. Protein product: CASFPGGVRETQYF. This chain links TRBV5-1 with TRBJ2-5; the D is unclear. Germline V gene lookup returns CDR1 SGHRS and CDR2 YFSETQ. Trimming pared 7 bases from V and 4 bases from J, leaving 17 bases between. The CDR3 is 14 amino acids.